Each of the 32 T cell receptor beta chains below was sequenced from the same sample in a study of T cell repertoires in cytomegalovirus infection. TCRdb independently ran MiXCR on the reads; one entry per CDR3 protein. In the table there are about 190,000 distinct CDR3 sequences, approximately 9.6% of which are singletons. The sequenced material came from PBMCs. The receptors were gathered from a human donor in good health (CMV status not recorded). Some clones in this sample may be carry-over from other donors' samples.

This clonotype was seen ten or more times. The chain is built from TRBV7-2 and TRBJ2-1; D unclear. Germline V gene sequence: CDR1 SGHTA, CDR2 FQGNSA. The CDR3 spans 16 residues. Trimming removed 5 bases from V and 2 bases from J, with 16 bases in between. Here the CDR3 reads CASSPGPTRAYNEQFF. In DNA form, the CDR3 reads TGTGCCAGCAGCCCCGGACCCACAAGGGCCTACAATGAGCAGTTCTTC.

This clonotype was recorded at least ten times. The rearrangement uses TRBV7-6 and TRBJ2-7; no reliable D call. Germline V gives CDR1 SGHVS, CDR2 FNYEAQ. Between the trimmed V and J ends, which lost 1 base and 0 bases, there was a span of 16 bases. This CDR3 spans 17 amino acids. CDR3 protein: CASSLDASHLRSYEQYF. The CDR3 nucleotides read TGTGCCAGCAGCTTAGACGCCAGCCACCTCCGCTCCTACGAGCAGTACTTC.

The rearrangement uses TRBV19 and TRBJ2-5; 10 nucleotides align to TRBD2. In germline, CDR1 is LNHDA, CDR2 SQIVND (reference sequence). The CDR3 has 15 residues. V lost 5 bases to trimming and J lost 2 bases; unmatched junction nucleotides: 5. The CDR3 protein is CASSPRTSGQETQYF. CDR3 DNA sequence: TGTGCCAGTAGTCCCCGGACTAGCGGACAAGAGACCCAGTACTTC. Full variable domain (outside the CDR3, taken from reference TRBV19 and TRBJ2-5): DGGITQSPKYLFRKEGQNVTLSCEQNLNHDAMYWYRQDPGQGLRLIYYSQIVNDFQKGDIAEGYSVSREKKESFPLTVTSAQKNPTAFYLCASSPRTSGQETQYFGPGTRLLVL.

This clonotype was counted ten times or more. The gene calls are TRBV7-2 and TRBJ2-1, with 7 bases matching TRBD1. V lost 1 base to trimming and J lost 15 bases; unmatched junction nucleotides: 15. Per the germline V gene, CDR1 is SGHTA and CDR2 is FQGNSA. This CDR3 spans 15 amino acids. The CDR3 bases are TGTGCCAGCAGCTTAGGTCAGAGAAAACTGGACAGGAGGTTCTTC. Protein: CASSLGQRKLDRRFF.

The CDR3 sequence is CASSFTQGAGTQYF. DNA for the CDR3: TGTGCCAGCAGTTTTACTCAGGGGGCGGGTACGCAGTATTTT. The gene calls are TRBV27 and TRBJ2-3; 8 bases match TRBD1. This CDR3 contains 14 residues. The J segment lost 8 bases and the V segment lost 3 bases, leaving 7 bases of the junction unmatched. CDR1 is MNHEY, CDR2 SMNVEV, per germline (reference sequence).

This clonotype has a handful of counts. The CDR3 spells CASSPGQHNSPLHF. For the CDR3, the DNA is TGTGCCAGCAGCCCGGGACAGCATAATTCACCCCTCCACTTT. V and J are TRBV5-6 and TRBJ1-6, with 7 bases matching TRBD1. CDR1 is SGHDT, CDR2 YYEEEE, per germline. V was pared by 4 bases and J by 5 bases, with 3 bases of the junction left unmatched. CDR3 length: 14 amino acids.

This clonotype has at least ten counts. This rearrangement joins TRBV29-1 to TRBJ1-1; D is uncertain. The CDR3 contains 11 residues. The germline V gene has CDR1 SQVTM and CDR2 ANQGSEA. V dropped 3 bases and J dropped 11 bases, with 13 bases sitting between them. The CDR3 DNA sequence: TGCAGCGTTGATAGAGATCTTGTGGCTTTCTTT. It is translated as CSVDRDLVAFF.

In DNA, the CDR3 is TGTGCCATCAATGACGGGTTCGGCTACACCTTC. Translated, it gives CAINDGFGYTF. The chain employs TRBV10-3 and TRBJ1-2; unclear D gene. This CDR3 spans 11 amino acids. Trimming pared 7 bases from V and 8 bases from J, leaving 11 bases between. Per germline, CDR1 ENHRY and CDR2 SYGVKD.

The sample holds many counts of this clonotype. V usage is TRBV7-2 and J usage is TRBJ2-1; possibly TRBD2 for D (6 bases). CDR3 size: 15 residues. Germline V gene lookup returns CDR1 SGHTA and CDR2 FQGNSA. Trimming cost V 3 bases and J 4 bases, with 13 bases left between them. The CDR3 DNA reads TGTGCCAGCAGCTTCACGGACTACCCTTACAATGAGCAGTTCTTC. As protein: CASSFTDYPYNEQFF. The full variable domain, its missing parts supplied by reference TRBV7-2 and TRBJ2-1, is GAGVSQSPSNKVTEKGKDVELRCDPISGHTALYWYRQSLGQGLEFLIYFQGNSAPDKSGLPSDRFSAERTGGSVSTLTIQRTQQEDSAVYLCASSFTDYPYNEQFFGPGTRLTVL.

This clonotype was seen repeatedly, ten times or more. The chain is built from TRBV12-5 and TRBJ1-1; D gene unclear. The CDR3 sequence is 15 residues long. Germline V gene sequence: CDR1 LGHNT, CDR2 FRNRAP. V lost 1 base, J lost 0 bases, and 9 bases lay in between. CDR3 DNA: TGTGCTAGTGGTTTGGGATACGGGGTGAACACTGAAGCTTTCTTT. Its translation is CASGLGYGVNTEAFF.

The gene calls are TRBV5-6 and TRBJ2-4, with TRBD1 identical over 10 bases. With 5 bases clipped from V and 6 bases from J, the junction kept 8 bases outside the gene matches. Germline V gene data show CDR1 as SGHDT and CDR2 as YYEEEE. CDR3 length: 15 residues. DNA for the CDR3: TGTGCCAGCAGTACGACAGGGGGCGATGCAAACATTCAGTACTTC. It is translated as CASSTTGGDANIQYF.

J is TRBJ2-7 and V is TRBV28; TRBD2 matches 10 bases. The germline V gene has CDR1 MDHEN and CDR2 SYDVKM. J lost 2 bases, V lost 9 bases, and 4 bases had no gene match. The CDR3 covers 13 residues. CDR3 nucleotides: TGTGCCAGTGGGACTAGCGTAACCTACGAGCAGTACTTC. Translating gives CASGTSVTYEQYF.

The table lists this clonotype with many counts. J is TRBJ2-3 and V is TRBV7-2; 12 bases fit TRBD2. J was trimmed by 7 bases and V by 5 bases; bases with no gene match: 10. Germline V gene data show CDR1 as SGHTA and CDR2 as FQGNSA. CDR3 length: 16 residues. The CDR3 nucleotides read TGTGCCAGCAGCCAAAGACCGACTAGCGGGGGCAATACGCAGTATTTT. It specifies CASSQRPTSGGNTQYF. Drawing the rest from reference TRBV7-2 and TRBJ2-3, the complete variable domain is GAGVSQSPSNKVTEKGKDVELRCDPISGHTALYWYRQSLGQGLEFLIYFQGNSAPDKSGLPSDRFSAERTGGSVSTLTIQRTQQEDSAVYLCASSQRPTSGGNTQYFGPGTRLTVL.

This clonotype has just a few counts. Compared with germline, one end of the junction differs, possibly owing to a read error. The V gene is TRBV7-7, the J gene TRBJ2-1, with D maybe TRBD2 (6 bases). CDR3 size: 15 residues. CDR1 SSHAT and CDR2 FNYEAQ come from the germline V gene (reference sequence). The CDR3 region is CASSPIGTFYNEQFF. DNA for the CDR3: TGTGCTAGCAGCCCTATCGGGACTTTTTACAATGAGCAGTTCTTC.

A few counts support this clonotype. The chain links TRBV6-2 or TRBV6-3 to TRBJ1-1; a possible D gene is TRBD1 (6 bases). The CDR3 length is 15 residues. V lost 7 bases to trimming and J lost 0 bases, with 15 bases between them. CDR1 MNHEY and CDR2 SVGEGT come from the germline V gene. The CDR3 DNA reads as TGTGCCAGCACAAAGAACAGGGTCATGAACACTGAAGCTTTCTTT. Its protein product is CASTKNRVMNTEAFF.

By sample share, this clonotype is medium-sized. The J gene is TRBJ2-1, the V gene TRBV11-3; 15 nucleotides match TRBD2. The CDR3 consists of 18 residues. CDR1 and CDR2 from the germline V gene are SGHNT and YENEEA. V was clipped by 4 bases and J by 5 bases; unmatched bases: 9. The CDR3, as DNA: TGTGCCAGCAGCTCCGGGACTAGCGGGGGGCCCTGGAACAATGAGCAGTTCTTC. It is translated as CASSSGTSGGPWNNEQFF.

This clonotype was seen at least ten times. V is TRBV7-8 and J is TRBJ2-7, with 12 bases matching TRBD2. Germline V gene lookup returns CDR1 SGHVS and CDR2 FQNEAQ. V lost 0 bases and J lost 7; bases outside the gene matches: 4. The length of the CDR3 is 15 residues. CDR3 in DNA: TGTGCCAGCAGCTTAGCGCTAGCGGGAGGGCGAGAGCAGTACTTC. It codes for CASSLALAGGREQYF.

This clonotype was counted ten times or more. This rearrangement joins TRBV12-3 or TRBV12-4 to TRBJ1-5; no firm D call. The CDR3 runs 17 residues. Trimming pared 1 base from V and 1 base from J, leaving 14 bases between. As DNA, the CDR3 is TGTGCCAGCAGTTTAGGGTCCCTAGTAGGAAGCAATCAGCCCCAGCATTTT. Protein product: CASSLGSLVGSNQPQHF.

The chain couples TRBV28 to TRBJ1-1, with TRBD1 identical over 9 bases. The J segment lost 1 base and the V segment lost 10 bases, leaving 7 bases of the junction unmatched. The CDR3 covers 14 residues. Looked up from germline, CDR1 is MDHEN and CDR2 is SYDVKM. The CDR3 region is CATTDRGGNTEAFF. CDR3 in DNA: TGTGCCACTACGGACAGGGGAGGGAACACTGAAGCTTTCTTT.

This clonotype has only a few counts. This chain uses TRBV14 with TRBJ2-5, with D hard to call. V was trimmed by 3 bases and J by 5 bases, leaving 7 bases between them. Germline V CDR1 and CDR2: SGHDN, FVKESK. The CDR3 spans 12 residues. CDR3 amino acids: CASSQVTETQYF. The CDR3 DNA reads TGTGCCAGCAGCCAGGTGACGGAGACCCAGTACTTC.

This clonotype was counted ten times or more. V is TRBV7-7 and J is TRBJ2-7; no clear D gene. This CDR3 spans 13 amino acids. CDR1 is SSHAT and CDR2 is FNYEAQ in the germline V gene (reference sequence). Trimming pared 2 bases from V and 0 bases from J, leaving 5 bases between. The CDR3 loop reads CASSLSLSYEQYF. CDR3 DNA: TGTGCCAGCAGCTTATCCCTCTCCTACGAGCAGTACTTC.

This clonotype has a count of ten or more. The J gene is TRBJ1-5, the V gene TRBV7-2; the match to TRBD1 covers 9 bases. The V gene's germline CDR1 is SGHTA and CDR2 FQGNSA. V shed 5 bases, J shed 7 bases, and the junction held 6 bases outside the gene matches. The CDR3 spans 14 residues. The CDR3 DNA follows: TGTGCCAGCAGCACCGGGACAGGGATGCAGCCCCAGCATTTT. As protein: CASSTGTGMQPQHF.

This clonotype was seen more than once but under ten times. The chain links TRBV19 to TRBJ1-4, with D hard to call. CDR3 length: 14 residues. Per the germline V gene, CDR1 is LNHDA and CDR2 is SQIVND (reference sequence). Trimming removed 3 bases from V and 8 bases from J, with 13 bases in between. The CDR3 DNA follows: TGTGCCAGTAGTATCGGTCTCCGAGGGGAAAAACTGTTTTTT. Its translation is CASSIGLRGEKLFF. The complete variable domain, with remaining parts taken from reference TRBV19 and TRBJ1-4, reads DGGITQSPKYLFRKEGQNVTLSCEQNLNHDAMYWYRQDPGQGLRLIYYSQIVNDFQKGDIAEGYSVSREKKESFPLTVTSAQKNPTAFYLCASSIGLRGEKLFFGSGTQLSVL.

This chain links TRBV6-2 or TRBV6-3 with TRBJ2-7; D gene ambiguous. V lost 3 bases and J 1 base, leaving 13 bases between the germline ends. Germline V gene data show CDR1 as MNHEY and CDR2 as SVGEGT. The CDR3 has 15 amino acids. In DNA, the CDR3 is TGTGCCAGCAGTTATTATCCCCTTGAGTCCTACGAGCAGTACTTC. Its protein is CASSYYPLESYEQYF.

This clonotype has a count of ten or more. The rearrangement joins TRBV7-2 to TRBJ2-5, with D possibly TRBD2 on 6 matching bases. The CDR3 loop spans 13 amino acids. V dropped 5 bases and J dropped 5 bases, with 12 bases sitting between them. Germline V gene sequence: CDR1 SGHTA, CDR2 FQGNSA. The CDR3 sequence is CASSRGKTETQYF. The CDR3 region has the DNA TGTGCCAGCAGCCGCGGGAAGACGGAGACCCAGTACTTC.

This clonotype was counted ten times or more. Sequence at one end of the junction differs from germline and may be a read error. The gene calls are TRBV10-3 and TRBJ1-1, with TRBD1 identical over 7 bases. CDR1 is ENHRY, CDR2 SYGVKD, per germline. The CDR3 totals 14 residues. CDR3 sequence: CAISESDRQTTTLF. The CDR3 DNA is TGTGCCATCAGTGAGTCGGACAGGCAGACTACCACCCTTTTC.

The chain joins TRBV15 to TRBJ1-6, with D uncertain. V lost 5 bases and J lost 8, with 10 bases in between. CDR1 is LNHNV, CDR2 YYDKDF, per germline (reference sequence). This CDR3 is 13 amino acids long. For the CDR3, the DNA is TGTGCCACCAGCTCAAGGGTGGATTCACCCCTCCACTTT. It is translated as CATSSRVDSPLHF. The variable domain in full, with the rest retrieved from reference TRBV15 and TRBJ1-6, is DAMVIQNPRYQVTQFGKPVTLSCSQTLNHNVMYWYQQKSSQAPKLLFHYYDKDFNNEADTPDNFQSRRPNTSFCFLDIRSPGLGDTAMYLCATSSRVDSPLHFGNGTRLTVT.

This clonotype appeared a few times. This chain links TRBV4-3 with TRBJ2-3, with a weak D call TRBD2 (5 bases). The CDR3 consists of 16 residues. CDR1 is LGHNA and CDR2 is YSLEER in the germline V gene. Trimming removed 0 bases from V and 1 base from J, with 11 bases in between. This CDR3 reads CASSQDGRRGTDTQYF. DNA of the CDR3: TGCGCCAGCAGCCAAGATGGACGGCGGGGCACAGATACGCAGTATTTT.

In this sample, this clonotype turned up a few times. The chain joins TRBV19 to TRBJ2-1, with D possibly TRBD2 on 5 matching bases. Trimming pared 6 bases from V and 0 bases from J, leaving 18 bases between. CDR3 length: 17 amino acids. Per the germline V gene, CDR1 is LNHDA and CDR2 is SQIVND (reference sequence). Here the CDR3 DNA reads TGTGCCAGTAGAACTATGACCGGAGCGGACTCCTACAATGAGCAGTTCTTC. Protein product: CASRTMTGADSYNEQFF. The full variable domain, in which reference TRBV19 and TRBJ2-1 provide the parts outside the CDR3, is DGGITQSPKYLFRKEGQNVTLSCEQNLNHDAMYWYRQDPGQGLRLIYYSQIVNDFQKGDIAEGYSVSREKKESFPLTVTSAQKNPTAFYLCASRTMTGADSYNEQFFGPGTRLTVL.

This clonotype was seen repeatedly, ten times or more. The rearrangement links TRBV12-3 or TRBV12-4 to TRBJ2-7; either TRBD1 or TRBD2 may supply D (5 bases each). This CDR3 comprises 15 residues. The V and J ends lost 5 bases and 3 bases respectively, with 17 bases between them. The chain's CDR3 is CASSPGSGRNYEQYF. The CDR3 DNA follows: TGTGCCAGCAGTCCGGGGTCGGGGCGCAACTACGAGCAGTACTTC.

This clonotype has at least ten counts. This chain uses TRBV4-1 with TRBJ2-5; D is ambiguous. The CDR3 contains 15 residues. V was cut by 5 bases and J by 2 bases, with 15 bases left in between. CDR1 is MGHRA and CDR2 is YSYEKL in the germline V gene. The CDR3 loop is CASSYRTDTQETQYF. The CDR3 region has the DNA TGCGCCAGCAGCTATAGGACGGATACACAAGAGACCCAGTACTTC.

This clonotype showed up just a few times. This chain links TRBV25-1 with TRBJ2-7; D uncertain. The CDR3 totals 10 residues. The germline V gene has CDR1 MGHDK and CDR2 SYGVNS. Between the trimmed V and J ends, which lost 3 bases and 10 bases, there was a span of 7 bases. The CDR3 DNA follows: TGTGCCAGCAGTGATCGGATACAGTACTTC. Protein product: CASSDRIQYF.